These 31 T cell receptor beta chains came from one sample sequenced in a study of OX40 agonist ivuxolimab in advanced cancers. Method: immunoSEQ multiplex PCR; TCRdb's copy keeps in-frame clones and lacks some. The data hold nearly 50,000 clones, with around 80% observed a single time. This material consisted of CD4+ or CD8+ T cells sorted from blood, taken in a trial of the OX40 agonist ivuxolimab. These receptors came from an adult with an advanced solid tumor such as melanoma, head and neck, liver or kidney cancer.

The V gene is TRBV19, the J gene TRBJ2-7; TRBD1 might be the D (6 bases). CDR3 length equals 14 residues. CDR1 is LNHDA and CDR2 is SQIVND in the germline V gene (reference sequence). V was shortened by 6 bases and J by 2 bases, with 14 bases between the two germline ends. In DNA form, the CDR3 reads TGTGCCAGTAGCCCCCTGGCAGGGGCCTACGAGCAGTACTTC. This gives the protein CASSPLAGAYEQYF.

V and J are TRBV4-1 and TRBJ2-3; no clear D gene. The CDR3 spans 13 residues. Per the germline V gene, CDR1 is MGHRA and CDR2 is YSYEKL. V was pared by 2 bases and J by 4 bases, with 7 bases between. CDR3 bases: TGCGCCAGCAGCCAAACGACACCAGATACGCAGTATTTT. Protein product: CASSQTTPDTQYF.

This chain connects TRBV13 to TRBJ1-2, with D unresolved. The CDR3 is made up of 15 amino acids. Germline loops: CDR1 PRHDT, CDR2 FYEKMQ (reference sequence). Trimming stripped 2 bases from V and 5 bases from J, with 15 bases between. Written as DNA, the CDR3 is TGTGCCAGCAGCTTATTGGCAGGACCGCCGTATGGCTACACCTTC. Its translation: CASSLLAGPPYGYTF. The whole variable domain, remainder taken from reference TRBV13 and TRBJ1-2, is AAGVIQSPRHLIKEKRETATLKCYPIPRHDTVYWYQQGPGQDPQFLISFYEKMQSDKGSIPDRFSAQQFSDYHSELNMSSLELGDSALYFCASSLLAGPPYGYTFGSGTRLTVV.

V is TRBV29-1 and J is TRBJ2-3; D remains unclear. Germline V lookup: CDR1 SQVTM, CDR2 ANQGSEA. V dropped 6 bases and J dropped 1 base, with 14 bases sitting between them. This CDR3 has 14 residues. The CDR3 loop reads CSVFPWQGTDTQYF. The CDR3 DNA reads TGCAGCGTCTTCCCGTGGCAGGGCACAGATACGCAGTATTTT.

By proportion, this clone is medium-sized. The chain combines TRBV29-1 with TRBJ2-1; D remains unclear. The CDR3 consists of 13 residues. Trimming stripped 2 bases from V and 0 bases from J, with 5 bases between. Per germline, CDR1 SQVTM and CDR2 ANQGSEA. DNA for the CDR3: TGCAGCGTTGAAAGCCTCTCCTACAATGAGCAGTTCTTC. Protein product: CSVESLSYNEQFF.

The rearrangement joins TRBV29-1 to TRBJ1-2, with 7 bases that match TRBD1. Germline-derived CDR1 and CDR2 are SQVTM and ANQGSEA. The CDR3 totals 18 residues. The trim removed 4 bases at V and 0 bases at J, leaving 17 bases unmatched. DNA of the CDR3: TGCAGCGTTGTAGGATTCCGGGACAGCCTACTTTCTAACTATGGCTACACCTTC. Its translation is CSVVGFRDSLLSNYGYTF.

This clone was observed once. V and J are TRBV6-1 and TRBJ1-5; tentative D call: TRBD1 (6 bases). Per the germline V gene, CDR1 is MNHNS and CDR2 is SASEGT. The CDR3 spans 14 residues. V lost 3 bases and J lost 2, with 8 bases in between. This CDR3 reads CASSDRTGNQPQHF. The CDR3 DNA reads TGTGCCAGCAGTGATCGGACAGGCAATCAGCCCCAGCATTTT.

The chain employs TRBV5-1 and TRBJ1-2; D ambiguous. The CDR3 is made up of 13 amino acids. Germline CDR1 SGHRS, CDR2 YFSETQ. With 4 bases removed from V and 6 bases from J, the gap between germline ends came to 13 bases. Here the CDR3 DNA reads TGCGCCAGCAGCCCCCCTTCGGCCGATGGCTACACCTTC. This gives the protein CASSPPSADGYTF.

J is TRBJ2-3 and V is TRBV19; 9 positions agree with TRBD2. This CDR3 is 17 amino acids long. The V gene end was trimmed by 3 bases and the J gene end by 4 bases; junction bases not matched to a gene: 11. Germline V gene data show CDR1 as LNHDA and CDR2 as SQIVND (reference sequence). Here the CDR3 DNA reads TGTGCCAGTAGTATTTCGGGCGGGAGGGGTCGGGCAGATACGCAGTATTTT. Amino acids: CASSISGGRGRADTQYF. The entire variable domain, with the rest obtained from reference TRBV19 and TRBJ2-3, is as follows: DGGITQSPKYLFRKEGQNVTLSCEQNLNHDAMYWYRQDPGQGLRLIYYSQIVNDFQKGDIAEGYSVSREKKESFPLTVTSAQKNPTAFYLCASSISGGRGRADTQYFGPGTRLTVL.

This clone was seen ten or more times. This rearrangement joins TRBV5-6 to TRBJ1-6, with 10 bases identical to TRBD1. Germline-derived CDR1 and CDR2 are SGHDT and YYEEEE. With 3 bases clipped from V and 7 bases from J, the junction kept 1 base outside the gene matches. The CDR3 contains 14 residues. The CDR3: CASSWGQGNSPLHF. The CDR3 bases are TGTGCCAGCAGCTGGGGACAGGGGAATTCACCCCTCCACTTT.

Regarding this clone: The identical CDR3 is also encoded by other nucleotide sequences in the sample. The chain employs TRBV19 and TRBJ2-1, with D uncertain. CDR3 length: 13 amino acids. Germline CDR1 is LNHDA and CDR2 is SQIVND (reference sequence). Trimming removed 5 bases from V and 5 bases from J, with 10 bases in between. This CDR3 reads CASSLGPDNEQFF. CDR3 DNA: TGTGCCAGTAGTCTCGGACCCGACAATGAGCAGTTCTTC. The full variable domain, in which reference TRBV19 and TRBJ2-1 provide the parts outside the CDR3, is DGGITQSPKYLFRKEGQNVTLSCEQNLNHDAMYWYRQDPGQGLRLIYYSQIVNDFQKGDIAEGYSVSREKKESFPLTVTSAQKNPTAFYLCASSLGPDNEQFFGPGTRLTVL.

The chain joins TRBV2 to TRBJ1-4, with 7 bases fitting TRBD1. The CDR3 consists of 14 residues. Germline values: CDR1 SNHLY, CDR2 FYNNEI. The junction had 4 bases not matched to a gene; V was cut back by 2 bases and J by 7 bases. The CDR3 bases are TGTGCCAGCAGTGAATTGGGACAGTTTGAAAAACTGTTTTTT. Encoded protein: CASSELGQFEKLFF.

For this clone: This specimen includes other DNA sequences encoding the same CDR3. The chain joins TRBV7-2 to TRBJ1-1; no firm D call. Trimming left V 0 bases short and J 0 bases short, with 2 bases between. Germline values: CDR1 SGHTA, CDR2 FQGNSA. CDR3 size: 13 residues. The CDR3 here is CASSLALNTEAFF. The CDR3 DNA follows: TGTGCCAGCAGCTTAGCATTGAACACTGAAGCTTTCTTT.

The chain links TRBV5-1 to TRBJ2-1; TRBD2 agrees at 10 bases. The CDR3 sequence is 15 residues long. Germline loops: CDR1 SGHRS, CDR2 YFSETQ. Trimming took 2 bases from V and 5 from J; bases not matched to a gene: 4. As DNA, the CDR3 is TGCGCCAGCAGCTTACGGACTAGCGGAGACAATGAGCAGTTCTTC. It yields the protein CASSLRTSGDNEQFF.

The rearrangement links TRBV5-1 to TRBJ2-7, with 7 bases aligning to TRBD2. The ends lost 2 bases at V and 4 bases at J; junction bases unmatched: 6. CDR3 length: 14 residues. The V gene's germline CDR1 is SGHRS and CDR2 YFSETQ. The DNA for the CDR3 is TGCGCCAGCAGCTTAGGCGGGAGCGGTTACGAGCAGTACTTC. Its translation: CASSLGGSGYEQYF.

The rearrangement joins TRBV2 to TRBJ1-6; D is unresolved. V was clipped by 3 bases and J by 4 bases, with 7 bases between them. The CDR3 length is 14 residues. CDR1 is SNHLY, CDR2 FYNNEI, per germline. CDR3 sequence: CASSDSVYNSPLHF. CDR3 in DNA: TGTGCCAGCAGTGACTCGGTTTATAATTCACCCCTCCACTTT.

The CDR3 region is CASSLFGQPQHF. CDR3 DNA: TGTGCCAGCAGCCTCTTTGGTCAGCCCCAGCATTTT. This chain links TRBV14 with TRBJ1-5; D uncertain. V was shortened by 4 bases and J by 6 bases, with 7 bases between the two germline ends. CDR3 length equals 12 residues. CDR1 and CDR2 from the germline V gene are SGHDN and FVKESK.

The chain is built from TRBV7-9 and TRBJ2-7; 9 bases map to TRBD2. Germline assignment: CDR1 SEHNR and CDR2 FQNEAQ (reference sequence). The CDR3 is 18 amino acids. With 1 base clipped from V and 1 base from J, the junction kept 11 bases outside the gene matches. The CDR3 region is CASSLGYSGRERSYEQYF. The CDR3 region has the DNA TGTGCCAGCAGCTTAGGTTATAGCGGGAGAGAGAGGTCCTACGAGCAGTACTTC.

The V and J genes are TRBV30 and TRBJ1-2, with TRBD1 matching over 9 bases. CDR1 and CDR2 (germline): GTSNPN, SVGIG (reference sequence). The CDR3 consists of 16 residues. Trimming took 8 bases from V and 6 from J; bases not matched to a gene: 19. The CDR3 spells CAGSPGTGIGPNGYTF. For the CDR3, the DNA is TGTGCCGGTAGTCCCGGGACAGGGATCGGACCTAATGGCTACACCTTC. The full variable domain, rest sourced from reference TRBV30 and TRBJ1-2, is SQTIHQWPATLVQPVGSPLSLECTVEGTSNPNLYWYRQAAGRGLQLLFYSVGIGQISSEVPQNLSASRPQDRQFILSSKKLLLSDSGFYLCAGSPGTGIGPNGYTFGSGTRLTVV.

This chain joins TRBV4-3 and TRBJ2-3; 11 bases match TRBD2. Germline-derived CDR1 and CDR2 are LGHNA and YSLEER. The CDR3 consists of 15 residues. Trimming cost V 4 bases and J 1 base; bases outside gene matches: 1. The DNA for the CDR3 is TGCGCCAGCAGCCTGGGACTAGCGGGCACAGATACGCAGTATTTT. Its protein product is CASSLGLAGTDTQYF.

A single count supports this clone. This chain uses TRBV7-8 with TRBJ2-3; no clear D gene. CDR1 is SGHVS, CDR2 FQNEAQ, per germline. V lost 2 bases and J 4 bases, leaving 10 bases between the germline ends. The CDR3 runs 14 residues. The CDR3 DNA reads as TGTGCCAGCAGCTTACTACCGGGCCCAGATACGCAGTATTTT. It encodes CASSLLPGPDTQYF.

The V gene is TRBV18, the J gene TRBJ2-5; 8 bases fit TRBD1. The J segment lost 4 bases and the V segment lost 3 bases, leaving 4 bases of the junction unmatched. The CDR3 runs 14 residues. The germline V gene has CDR1 KGHSH and CDR2 LQKENI. DNA of the CDR3: TGTGCCAGCTCACCCTCCGACAGGGGAGAGACCCAGTACTTC. Residues: CASSPSDRGETQYF.

This rearrangement joins TRBV7-9 to TRBJ1-6; D uncertain. The CDR3 is 15 amino acids. Germline lookup yields CDR1 SEHNR and CDR2 FQNEAQ (reference sequence). Trimming shortened V by 7 bases and J by 4 bases, and 14 bases separated the two germline ends. CDR3 in DNA: TGTGCCAGCACCCGGCAGGAGGATTATAATTCACCCCTCCACTTT. Translation: CASTRQEDYNSPLHF.

The V gene is TRBV28, the J gene TRBJ2-7, with D perhaps matching TRBD1 (6 bases). This CDR3 is built from 15 residues. With 5 bases removed from V and 0 bases from J, the gap between germline ends came to 14 bases. Germline V gives CDR1 MDHEN, CDR2 SYDVKM. This CDR3 reads CASSLPRDISYEQYF. DNA for the CDR3: TGTGCCAGCAGTCTACCTAGGGACATCTCCTACGAGCAGTACTTC. Using reference TRBV28 and TRBJ2-7 for the parts outside the CDR3, the full variable domain is DVKVTQSSRYLVKRTGEKVFLECVQDMDHENMFWYRQDPGLGLRLIYFSYDVKMKEKGDIPEGYSVSREKKERFSLILESASTNQTSMYLCASSLPRDISYEQYFGPGTRLTVT.

This rearrangement joins TRBV27 to TRBJ2-5; D gene ambiguous. The closer fit of TRBJ2-7 to the DNA end suggests the J call may be wrong. The CDR3 is 13 residues long. The germline CDR1 and CDR2 sequences are MNHEY and SMNVEV (reference sequence). CDR3 in DNA: TGTGCCAGCAGTTTTGACCCAGACTACGAGCAGTACTTC. As protein: CASSFDPDYEQYF.

The genes are TRBV6-1 and TRBJ2-7; no firm D call. The CDR3 has 12 amino acids. The germline CDR1 and CDR2 sequences are MNHNS and SASEGT. The V end lost 7 bases, the J end lost 5 bases, and 12 bases lay between the germline ends. The CDR3 loop reads CASTRGDDEQYF. CDR3 DNA: TGTGCCAGCACTAGAGGAGATGACGAGCAGTACTTC.

The rearrangement joins TRBV15 to TRBJ1-5, with D hard to call. Germline CDR1 and CDR2: LNHNV and YYDKDF (reference sequence). CDR3 size: 15 residues. Trimming stripped 4 bases from V and 7 bases from J, with 17 bases between. The CDR3 sequence: CATSIPTRGRQPQHF. DNA of the CDR3: TGTGCCACCAGCATCCCGACACGCGGCCGGCAGCCCCAGCATTTT.

The rearrangement uses TRBV6-1 and TRBJ2-5; D gene uncertain. This CDR3 region has 12 residues. V was clipped by 6 bases and J by 4 bases, with 9 bases between them. Germline values: CDR1 MNHNS, CDR2 SASEGT. In DNA form, the CDR3 reads TGTGCCAGCAGGTTGAGGTCAGAGACCCAGTACTTC. Protein product: CASRLRSETQYF.

The chain recombines TRBV10-3 with TRBJ1-6; 9 nucleotides line up with TRBD1. Trimming removed 4 bases from V and 7 bases from J; junction bases left unmatched: 5. The germline CDR1 and CDR2 sequences are ENHRY and SYGVKD. This CDR3 comprises 15 residues. The CDR3 loop reads CAISGETGGNSPLHF. CDR3 DNA: TGTGCCATCAGTGGGGAGACAGGGGGGAATTCACCCCTCCACTTT.

This chain joins TRBV6-1 and TRBJ1-1, with no clear D. Germline V CDR1 and CDR2: MNHNS, SASEGT. CDR3 length: 12 amino acids. Trimming removed 7 bases from V and 1 base from J, with 7 bases in between. CDR3 coding DNA: TGTGCCAGCAAAGGGCCGAACACTGAAGCTTTCTTT. Translating gives CASKGPNTEAFF.

J is TRBJ2-1 and V is TRBV7-8; 7 bases map to TRBD2. Trimming took 5 bases from V and 4 from J; bases not matched to a gene: 11. Germline CDR1 and CDR2: SGHVS and FQNEAQ. The CDR3 loop spans 16 amino acids. The DNA of the CDR3 is TGTGCCAGCAGCGCAGAGCTAGCGGCTCTTTACAATGAGCAGTTCTTC. As protein: CASSAELAALYNEQFF.